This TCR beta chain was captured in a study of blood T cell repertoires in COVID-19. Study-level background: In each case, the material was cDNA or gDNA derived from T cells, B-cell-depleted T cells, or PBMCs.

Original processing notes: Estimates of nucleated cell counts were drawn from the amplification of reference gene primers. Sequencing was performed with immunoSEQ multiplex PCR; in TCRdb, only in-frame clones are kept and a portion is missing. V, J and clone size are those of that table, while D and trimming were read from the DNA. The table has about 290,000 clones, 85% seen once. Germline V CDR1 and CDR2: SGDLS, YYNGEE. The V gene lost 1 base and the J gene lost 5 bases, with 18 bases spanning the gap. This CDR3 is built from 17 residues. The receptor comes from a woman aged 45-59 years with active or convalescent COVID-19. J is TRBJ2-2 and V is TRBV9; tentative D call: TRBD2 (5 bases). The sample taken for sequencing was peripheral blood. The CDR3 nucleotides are TGTGCCAGCAGCGTATTTGAGCGGATATCGTTGACCGGGGAGCTGTTTTTT. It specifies CASSVFERISLTGELFF.